The present T cell receptor beta chain was sequenced within a study of T-cell memory formation after mild COVID-19. Turning to the study itself: TCR clustering was largely donor specific. Study-wide results and caveats: Mostly located in CM and EM were contracting CD4+ clones, with contracting CD8+ clones located in EMRA. Detection of some responders pre-infection suggested pre-existing cross-reactive memory T cells participated.

Concerning this clonotype itself: Antigen: not known.

From the 5' RACE reads, TCRdb called clonotypes with MiXCR, one entry per CDR3 protein. The repertoire holds some 120,000 distinct CDR3 sequences, with about 5.9% as singletons. CDR3 length: 12 residues. Trimming pared 6 bases from V and 7 bases from J, leaving 12 bases between. The sequence was collected from an adult woman who had mild COVID-19 (a few samples of this study predate the infection). Cell type and time point are not known. This sequence joins TRBV12-3 or TRBV12-4 and TRBJ1-2, with D maybe TRBD1 (6 bases). The sequenced sample was PBMCs or a T cell subset sorted from them (not recorded which). The CDR3 sequence: CASRQGGGGYTF. DNA for the CDR3: TGTGCCAGCAGGCAGGGAGGGGGTGGCTACACCTTC.